These T cell receptor beta chains were read from a single sample in a study of T cell repertoires in cytomegalovirus infection. TCRdb fed the reads into MiXCR, producing one record per CDR3 protein. The data contain about 70,000 distinct CDR3 sequences, 20% to 25% of them singletons. These TCRs' antigens remain unknown. The sample was CD8+ T cells from cultured PBMCs, taken from culture after CMV antigen stimulation. The receptors come from a human donor in good health (CMV status not recorded). Some clones in this sample may be carry-over from other donors' samples. Each CDR3 is given with its conserved first and last residue.

CDR3 protein	V gene	J gene
CASSLASVTEAFF	TRBV7-6	TRBJ1-1
CASSLTGGSSYNEQFF	TRBV7-9	TRBJ2-1
CASSYSAVHEQYF	TRBV6-6	TRBJ2-7
CASSQDRGRVGAFF	TRBV4-3	TRBJ1-1
CASSPYSGGFTDTQYF	TRBV7-3	TRBJ2-3
CASRPNQDSYEQYF	TRBV6-2/TRBV6-3	TRBJ2-7
CASSLRIGDGYTF	TRBV12-3/TRBV12-4	TRBJ1-2
CASSQPGQGGAEAFF	TRBV12-3/TRBV12-4	TRBJ1-1
CSARGVGGPSGNTIYF	TRBV20-1	TRBJ1-3
CASSLSLRGSSYNEQFF	TRBV27	TRBJ2-1
CASSFLTGGNTEAFF	TRBV6-5	TRBJ1-1
CASSPVLDSPTEAFF	TRBV28	TRBJ1-1
CASSLAVGTPIYNEQFF	TRBV7-2	TRBJ2-1
CASSFALGSGTYNEQFF	TRBV6-6	TRBJ2-1
CSVVDRVHSNYGYTF	TRBV29-1	TRBJ1-2
CSAKPSGSNSPLHF	TRBV20-1	TRBJ1-6
CASSLSGNSYEQYF	TRBV7-6	TRBJ2-7